These 10 T cell receptor beta chains originate from one sample sequenced in a study of CD8+ T cells in alopecia areata. After isolation, RNA underwent reverse transcription to generate cDNA as the sequencing template. The data were produced by immunoSEQ multiplex PCR, yet TCRdb's version contains in-frame clones alone and is incomplete. Here the sample spans 110,000 to 150,000 clones, approximately 50% being singletons. This specimen consisted of CD4+ T cells sorted from blood, obtained at week 0. The source of these receptors is a human donor with alopecia areata.

This clone showed up just a few times. The J gene is TRBJ1-2, the V gene TRBV28, with 8 bases identical to TRBD1. CDR1 MDHEN and CDR2 SYDVKM come from the germline V gene. Trimming at V came to 6 bases and at J to 4 bases, leaving 1 base not matched to a gene. This CDR3 spans 12 amino acids. For the CDR3, the DNA is TGTGCCAGCAGGCAGGGGGCCTATGGCTACACCTTC. Translation gives CASRQGAYGYTF.

This chain connects TRBV5-1 to TRBJ2-4, with D possibly matching TRBD1 (6 bases). The CDR3 has 15 amino acids. The V gene lost 0 bases and the J gene lost 8 bases, with 15 bases spanning the gap. Germline CDR1 is SGHRS and CDR2 is YFSETQ. The CDR3 DNA sequence: TGCGCCAGCAGCTTGGATGGGTCCAGGGGAGACATTCAGTACTTC. It translates to CASSLDGSRGDIQYF.

As DNA, the CDR3 is TGTGCCACCAGCCGACGGCCCCCGGACAGCGGAGGAACTAATGAAAAACTGTTTTTT. This codes for CATSRRPPDSGGTNEKLFF. The rearrangement links TRBV15 to TRBJ1-4, with D tentatively TRBD1 (6 bases). The CDR3 extends over 19 amino acids. CDR1 LNHNV and CDR2 YYDKDF come from the germline V gene (reference sequence). Trimming took off 5 bases at V and 1 base at J, with 23 bases between the two ends.

The chain recombines TRBV25-1 with TRBJ2-1; 9 bases map to TRBD2. The CDR3 is 14 residues long. CDR1 and CDR2 from the germline V gene are MGHDK and SYGVNS. V trimming: 2 bases; J trimming: 9 bases; junction bases outside the gene matches: 5. CDR3 in amino acids: CASSEVLAGSEQFF. CDR3 sequence (DNA): TGTGCCAGCAGTGAAGTCCTAGCGGGAAGTGAGCAGTTCTTC.

This rearrangement joins TRBV6-1 to TRBJ2-5, with D possibly TRBD2 on 6 matching bases. V shed 7 bases and J shed 1 base, with 13 bases lying between them. The CDR3 consists of 14 residues. The germline V gene encodes CDR1 MNHNS and CDR2 SASEGT. Here the CDR3 DNA reads TGTGCCAGCACCTCCCGCGGGGCCCAAGAGACCCAGTACTTC. Amino acids: CASTSRGAQETQYF.

This clone was seen a handful of times. The chain links TRBV29-1 to TRBJ2-2; 7 bases match TRBD1. Germline V lookup: CDR1 SQVTM, CDR2 ANQGSEA. V lost 5 bases, J lost 6 bases, and 3 bases stayed unmatched. CDR3 length: 12 amino acids. CDR3 residues: CSVQTGPGELFF. The CDR3 nucleotides read TGCAGCGTTCAGACAGGGCCCGGGGAGCTGTTTTTT.

The genes are TRBV2 and TRBJ2-3, with TRBD2 matching over 13 bases. J lost 5 bases, V lost 6 bases, and 8 bases had no gene match. This CDR3 region has 16 residues. The germline gives CDR1 SNHLY, CDR2 FYNNEI. This CDR3 is CASSYRTSGSLDTQYF. As DNA, the CDR3 is TGTGCCAGCAGCTATAGGACTAGCGGGAGCTTAGATACGCAGTATTTT.

The rearrangement uses TRBV30 and TRBJ1-1; D is undetermined. CDR3 size: 13 residues. V was shortened by 3 bases and J by 0 bases, with 8 bases between the two germline ends. Germline CDR1 is GTSNPN and CDR2 is SVGIG (reference sequence). DNA for the CDR3: TGTGCCTGGAGCCATTACATGAACACTGAAGCTTTCTTT. It encodes CAWSHYMNTEAFF.

This clone occurred a few times. The chain has TRBV29-1 and TRBJ1-1; TRBD1 matches 10 bases. Per germline, CDR1 SQVTM and CDR2 ANQGSEA. The J segment lost 4 bases and the V segment lost 7 bases, leaving 9 bases of the junction unmatched. The CDR3 contains 14 residues. The chain's CDR3 is CSALPGTGATEAFF. CDR3 nucleotide sequence: TGCAGCGCACTACCTGGGACAGGGGCCACTGAAGCTTTCTTT.

Notes on this clone: Other DNA sequences in this sample translate to the same CDR3. The rearrangement uses TRBV5-4 and TRBJ2-3; D remains ambiguous. Trimming took off 0 bases at V and 5 bases at J, with 7 bases between the two ends. The CDR3 is 13 amino acids. Germline lookup yields CDR1 SGHNT and CDR2 YYREEE (reference sequence). Here the CDR3 DNA reads TGTGCCAGCAGCTTGGTCGCTGAAGATACGCAGTATTTT. Amino acids: CASSLVAEDTQYF.